Reported below is one T cell receptor beta chain. The V end was cut by 2 bases, the J end by 8 bases, with 13 bases between. Germline CDR1 reads SGHVS; CDR2 reads FNYEAQ. The CDR3 runs 14 residues. Unique molecular identifiers were used in preparing the TCRbeta library. MiXCR was run by TCRdb on the PCR reads, yielding one entry per CDR3 protein. Counted here are around 500,000 distinct CDR3 sequences, approximately 12% occurring once; the ten biggest clones make up 5% to 6%. This entry belongs to a study of T-cell reconstitution after alpha-beta-depleted transplantation in children. The source was PBMCs from the stem cell graft donor, collected from the stem cell graft. This clonotype originated in a human donor who donated a stem cell graft to a child with combined immunodeficiency. The chain carries TRBV7-6 and TRBJ2-1; D may be TRBD2 (5 bases). CDR3 amino acids: CASSLTASRYEQFF. The CDR3 DNA reads TGTGCCAGCAGCTTAACCGCTAGCAGATATGAGCAGTTCTTC.